This TCR beta chain is drawn from a study of shared clonotypes between healthy human individuals. This clone was recorded a few times. V lost 5 bases and J lost 5; bases outside the gene matches: 4. This CDR3 comprises 13 residues. Germline assignment: CDR1 MNHEY and CDR2 SVGAGI. TCRdb's table, derived via immunoSEQ multiplex PCR, lists solely in-frame clones and lacks some. The table lists some 2.3 million clones, about 92% of them singletons. Sequencing was done on a sample of naive CD4+ T cells from PBMCs. As to subset: CD45RA+ positively selected. The chain carries TRBV6-5 and TRBJ1-1, with TRBD1 identical over 8 bases. The sequence derives from a man in his late teens or twenties in good health. Some clones in this sample may be carry-over from other donors' samples. The CDR3: CASSNNRGTEAFF. Written as DNA, the CDR3 is TGTGCCAGCAGTAACAACAGGGGGACTGAAGCTTTCTTT.